One sample yielded the 25 T cell receptor beta chains listed below, sequenced in a study of shared clonotypes between healthy human individuals. The table came from immunoSEQ multiplex PCR; TCRdb's copy has only in-frame clones and leaves some out. Seen here are some 2,500,000 clones, 92% observed once, and the top ten hold around 0.4%. Sequences were obtained from naive CD4+ T cells from PBMCs. Subset given: CD45RA+ positively selected. These receptors all stem from a man younger than 35 in good health. Some clones in this sample may be carry-over from other donors' samples.

The chain recombines TRBV7-2 with TRBJ2-7; D may correspond to TRBD1 or TRBD2 (5 bases each). V gave up 3 bases and J gave up 0 bases, with 15 bases separating them. CDR1 is SGHTA, CDR2 FQGNSA, per germline. The CDR3 is 16 residues long. CDR3 in amino acids: CASSFTWDASSYEQYF. The CDR3 nucleotides read TGTGCCAGCAGCTTTACTTGGGACGCTTCCTCCTACGAGCAGTACTTC.

The J gene is TRBJ2-3, the V gene TRBV7-8; possibly TRBD1 or TRBD2 for D (5 bases each). This CDR3 is built from 16 residues. CDR1 SGHVS and CDR2 FQNEAQ come from the germline V gene. V lost 7 bases, J lost 4 bases, and 21 bases lay in between. For the CDR3, the DNA is TGTGCCAGCACCTGGGGTGGGACCCTCCGACCAGATACGCAGTATTTT. It translates to CASTWGGTLRPDTQYF.

The chain carries TRBV15 and TRBJ2-7; D uncertain. Germline V gene lookup returns CDR1 LNHNV and CDR2 YYDKDF (reference sequence). V dropped 1 base and J dropped 2 bases, with 15 bases sitting between them. The CDR3 contains 16 residues. The CDR3 here is CATSRGALDGPYEQYF. The DNA for the CDR3 is TGTGCCACCAGCAGAGGGGCTTTGGACGGCCCCTACGAGCAGTACTTC.

Regarding this clone: Other DNA sequences in the same sample also yield this CDR3. The rearrangement links TRBV18 to TRBJ1-1, with TRBD1 identical over 9 bases. Germline V gives CDR1 KGHSH, CDR2 LQKENI. Trimming at V came to 5 bases and at J to 0 bases, leaving 1 base not matched to a gene. The length of the CDR3 is 14 residues. The CDR3 spells CASSRDRVNTEAFF. The CDR3 DNA reads as TGTGCCAGCTCAAGGGACAGGGTGAACACTGAAGCTTTCTTT. The full variable domain, rest sourced from reference TRBV18 and TRBJ1-1, is NAGVMQNPRHLVRRRGQEARLRCSPMKGHSHVYWYRQLPEEGLKFMVYLQKENIIDESGMPKERFSAEFPKEGPSILRIQQVVRGDSAAYFCASSRDRVNTEAFFGQGTRLTVV.

Regarding this clone: Other nucleotide sequences from this sample produce the same CDR3. The rearrangement links TRBV18 to TRBJ1-5, with TRBD1 matching over 10 bases. V lost 3 bases, J lost 0 bases, and 2 bases stayed unmatched. Germline V gene lookup returns CDR1 KGHSH and CDR2 LQKENI. The length of the CDR3 is 16 residues. CDR3 coding DNA: TGTGCCAGCTCACCTGGACAGGGGGGTAGCAATCAGCCCCAGCATTTT. Protein product: CASSPGQGGSNQPQHF.

This rearrangement joins TRBV30 to TRBJ2-3, with 9 bases fitting TRBD2. The length of the CDR3 is 18 residues. With 1 base clipped from V and 3 bases from J, the junction kept 14 bases outside the gene matches. Per germline, CDR1 GTSNPN and CDR2 SVGIG (reference sequence). Written as DNA, the CDR3 is TGTGCCTGGAGTGGGACCCCTTTTCTAGCGGGGCGGACAGATACGCAGTATTTT. Protein: CAWSGTPFLAGRTDTQYF.

This sequence joins TRBV9 and TRBJ2-7; 11 bases map to TRBD1. CDR1 and CDR2 from the germline V gene are SGDLS and YYNGEE. V lost 4 bases and J lost 5; bases outside the gene matches: 5. The CDR3 spans 14 residues. DNA of the CDR3: TGTGCCAGCAGCACGGACAGGGGGCGAAACGAGCAGTACTTC. Residues: CASSTDRGRNEQYF.

V usage is TRBV28 and J usage is TRBJ2-3; D possibly uses TRBD1 or TRBD2 (6 bases each). The CDR3 length is 15 residues. Germline CDR1 MDHEN, CDR2 SYDVKM. Trimming removed 5 bases at V and 6 bases at J, with 18 bases between. CDR3 amino acids: CASSQIQGGRDTQYF. CDR3 in DNA: TGTGCCAGCAGTCAAATTCAAGGGGGGCGGGATACGCAGTATTTT.

The V gene is TRBV5-1, the J gene TRBJ1-1; D is undetermined. The CDR3 extends over 14 amino acids. Germline V gene sequence: CDR1 SGHRS, CDR2 YFSETQ. V lost 1 base and J 1 base, leaving 8 bases between the germline ends. This chain's CDR3 is CASSLTRTNTEAFF. DNA for the CDR3: TGCGCCAGCAGCTTGACCAGGACGAACACTGAAGCTTTCTTT.

With regard to this clone: The same CDR3 arises from other DNA sequences in this sample as well. The gene calls are TRBV5-1 and TRBJ2-3; 9 nucleotides line up with TRBD2. This CDR3 contains 15 residues. The V gene's germline CDR1 is SGHRS and CDR2 YFSETQ. Trimming at V came to 0 bases and at J to 3 bases, leaving 2 bases not matched to a gene. The CDR3 region is CASSLGGRGTDTQYF. CDR3 DNA sequence: TGCGCCAGCAGCTTGGGCGGGAGGGGTACAGATACGCAGTATTTT.

V is TRBV5-1 and J is TRBJ1-4; possibly TRBD1 for D (6 bases). Germline CDR1 and CDR2: SGHRS and YFSETQ. This CDR3 has 14 amino acids. The V and J ends lost 8 bases and 4 bases respectively, with 15 bases between them. CDR3 sequence: CASKTRGDNEKLFF. For the CDR3, the DNA is TGCGCCAGTAAGACCAGGGGAGATAATGAAAAACTGTTTTTT.

The V call is TRBV14, the J call TRBJ1-5; D is possibly TRBD1 (5 bases). The V gene's germline CDR1 is SGHDN and CDR2 FVKESK. The CDR3 contains 15 residues. The V end lost 7 bases, the J end lost 1 base, and 14 bases lay between the germline ends. Written as DNA, the CDR3 is TGTGCCAGCAACCATCCTCGGGACAGCAATCAGCCCCAGCATTTT. Translated, it gives CASNHPRDSNQPQHF. Full variable domain (remainder filled in from reference TRBV14 and TRBJ1-5): EAGVTQFPSHSVIEKGQTVTLRCDPISGHDNLYWYRRVMGKEIKFLLHFVKESKQDESGMPNNRFLAERTGGTYSTLKVQPAELEDSGVYFCASNHPRDSNQPQHFGDGTRLSIL.

The chain links TRBV6-4 to TRBJ1-2; D unclear. Trimming took off 3 bases at V and 4 bases at J, with 15 bases between the two ends. This CDR3 is 15 amino acids long. The germline V gene has CDR1 MRHNA and CDR2 SNTAGT. The CDR3 here is CASSETYTLGYGYTF. CDR3 DNA: TGTGCCAGCAGTGAGACATACACTTTAGGCTATGGCTACACCTTC.

In regard to this clone: Other DNA sequences in the same sample also yield this CDR3. V and J are TRBV9 and TRBJ1-5, with D maybe TRBD1 (5 bases). Trimming pared 2 bases from V and 0 bases from J, leaving 9 bases between. This CDR3 comprises 15 residues. Germline CDR1 reads SGDLS; CDR2 reads YYNGEE. The CDR3, as DNA: TGTGCCAGCAGCGTCCAGGGTGATAGCAATCAGCCCCAGCATTTT. Residues: CASSVQGDSNQPQHF. Drawing the rest from reference TRBV9 and TRBJ1-5, the complete variable domain is DSGVTQTPKHLITATGQRVTLRCSPRSGDLSVYWYQQSLDQGLQFLIQYYNGEERAKGNILERFSAQQFPDLHSELNLSSLELGDSALYFCASSVQGDSNQPQHFGDGTRLSIL.

The chain has TRBV28 and TRBJ1-5; 7 nucleotides agree with TRBD1. Germline CDR1 reads MDHEN; CDR2 reads SYDVKM. The CDR3 length is 13 residues. Trimming removed 10 bases from V and 0 bases from J; junction bases left unmatched: 3. CDR3 in amino acids: CATQGDSNQPQHF. CDR3 sequence (DNA): TGTGCCACTCAGGGGGATAGCAATCAGCCCCAGCATTTT.

The chain links TRBV7-6 to TRBJ2-7; 9 nucleotides line up with TRBD2. V shed 3 bases, J shed 0 bases, and the junction held 3 bases outside the gene matches. The CDR3 totals 15 residues. Germline CDR1 reads SGHVS; CDR2 reads FNYEAQ. In nucleotides, the CDR3 is TGTGCCAGCAGCTTTCTAGCGGGAAGCTCCTACGAGCAGTACTTC. It translates to CASSFLAGSSYEQYF.

The chain uses TRBV4-3 and TRBJ1-1; TRBD1 might be the D (6 bases). This CDR3 is 16 amino acids long. V gave up 0 bases and J gave up 6 bases, with 17 bases separating them. The germline gives CDR1 LGHNA, CDR2 YSLEER. The CDR3 region has the DNA TGCGCCAGCAGCCAAGAGGGGGGCCTGAGTTTCGCTGAAGCTTTCTTT. It yields the protein CASSQEGGLSFAEAFF.

This chain uses TRBV6-5 with TRBJ2-3; D is unresolved. V lost 6 bases and J lost 3, with 16 bases in between. The CDR3 contains 15 residues. Germline CDR1 is MNHEY and CDR2 is SVGAGI. CDR3 loop: CASSYTATRTDTQYF. The CDR3 DNA reads as TGTGCCAGCAGCTATACGGCGACCCGGACAGATACGCAGTATTTT.

This chain joins TRBV2 and TRBJ2-1; 9 bases are shared with TRBD2. CDR3 length: 15 amino acids. Germline values: CDR1 SNHLY, CDR2 FYNNEI. The V and J ends lost 4 bases and 6 bases, in that order; junction bases with no gene match: 7. In DNA form, the CDR3 reads TGTGCCAGCAGTGTGCTCGCGGGAGGGTTCAATGAGCAGTTCTTC. This gives the protein CASSVLAGGFNEQFF. Full variable domain (remainder filled in from reference TRBV2 and TRBJ2-1): EPEVTQTPSHQVTQMGQEVILRCVPISNHLYFYWYRQILGQKVEFLVSFYNNEISEKSEIFDDQFSVERPDGSNFTLKIRSTKLEDSAMYFCASSVLAGGFNEQFFGPGTRLTVL.

The rearrangement uses TRBV7-2 and TRBJ2-1, with D possibly TRBD2 on 6 matching bases. The CDR3 loop spans 13 amino acids. In germline, CDR1 is SGHTA, CDR2 FQGNSA. V lost 2 bases to trimming and J lost 10 bases, with 12 bases between them. In DNA, the CDR3 is TGTGCCAGCAGCTTAAGTCCCACTAGCGAGCAGTTCTTC. Translated: CASSLSPTSEQFF.

The rearrangement joins TRBV7-9 to TRBJ1-2; 8 bases line up with TRBD1. V dropped 5 bases and J dropped 4; count of bases not matched to a gene: 9. This CDR3 has 15 residues. Looked up from germline, CDR1 is SEHNR and CDR2 is FQNEAQ (reference sequence). This CDR3 reads CASSTAQGGSYGYTF. The CDR3 bases are TGTGCCAGCAGCACCGCACAGGGGGGGAGCTATGGCTACACCTTC.

V is TRBV6-1 and J is TRBJ1-2; 8 bases map to TRBD1. CDR3 length: 17 residues. The J segment lost 5 bases and the V segment lost 4 bases, leaving 15 bases of the junction unmatched. The V gene's germline CDR1 is MNHNS and CDR2 SASEGT. The CDR3 DNA sequence: TGTGCCAGCAGTGCCGGTCTCTTCGGCAGGGGGCTTTATGGCTACACCTTC. Protein product: CASSAGLFGRGLYGYTF.

The chain employs TRBV5-1 and TRBJ2-2, with D uncertain. Germline-derived CDR1 and CDR2 are SGHRS and YFSETQ. The CDR3 extends over 14 amino acids. The ends were cut back, 1 base at V and 6 bases at J, with 10 bases in the middle. CDR3 in DNA: TGCGCCAGCAGCTTGTATGGGGAAGCCGGGGAGCTGTTTTTT. It encodes CASSLYGEAGELFF.

The rearrangement joins TRBV5-1 to TRBJ1-2; no reliable D call. The length of the CDR3 is 14 residues. Germline V gene lookup returns CDR1 SGHRS and CDR2 YFSETQ. The V and J ends lost 7 bases and 10 bases respectively, with 23 bases between them. CDR3 bases: TGCGCCAGCCGTTCCATGGCCTACAGCTTTGTCTACACCTTC. Protein: CASRSMAYSFVYTF.

The chain recombines TRBV5-1 with TRBJ1-6, with 7 positions matching TRBD1. The V and J ends lost 0 bases and 6 bases, in that order; junction bases with no gene match: 6. Germline V lookup: CDR1 SGHRS, CDR2 YFSETQ. The CDR3 runs to 16 residues. CDR3 loop: CASSLVPGQLNSPLHF. In DNA form, the CDR3 reads TGCGCCAGCAGCTTGGTCCCGGGACAGCTTAATTCACCCCTCCACTTT.